These T cell receptor beta chains were read from a single sample in a study of blood T cells in healthy people across ages. One entry per CDR3 protein, called by TCRdb with MiXCR from the 5' RACE reads. Among 550,000 to 650,000 distinct CDR3 sequences, about 30% were seen once, and the ten largest hold approximately 14%. The sample consisted of blood. The source is a woman of 80 years or more in good health. Each CDR3 is given with its conserved first and last residue. Fields, in order: V gene, D gene, J gene, clone size, CDR3 DNA, CDR3 protein. A D gene is named only where the DNA matches it firmly. The listing skips clone size in some rows; elsewhere it reads once, few, many or a size class.

TRBV7-2,.,TRBJ2-7,many,TGTGCCAGCAGCTTAGTCGGACAGACCGACGAGCAGTACTTC,CASSLVGQTDEQYF
TRBV27,.,TRBJ1-1,.,TGTGCCAGCAGTTTTTTAGGGTACACTGAAGCTTTCTTT,CASSFLGYTEAFF
TRBV7-2,.,TRBJ1-4,few,TGTGCCAGCAGTTCCCTCCGGGGGCCAGGGGAAAAACTGTTTTTT,CASSSLRGPGEKLFF
TRBV12-3/TRBV12-4,TRBD1,TRBJ1-2,.,TGTGCCAGCAGAACGGGACAGGGGAGTTTTGGCTACACCTTC,CASRTGQGSFGYTF
TRBV7-2,.,TRBJ2-5,.,TGTGCCAGCAGCCCACCAGGGTCGCAAGAGACCCAGTACTTC,CASSPPGSQETQYF
TRBV10-3,TRBD1,TRBJ2-7,many,TGTGCCATCAGTGACCTGACAGGGGGGAGTGAGCAGTACTTC,CAISDLTGGSEQYF
TRBV7-2,.,TRBJ2-2,many,TGTGCCAGCAGCAACGGGCTTGGGACACGGAACACCGGGGAGCTGTTTTTT,CASSNGLGTRNTGELFF
TRBV20-1,.,TRBJ2-5,many,TGCAGTGCTAGCGAGGAAGAGACCCAGTACTTC,CSASEEETQYF
TRBV20-1,TRBD2,TRBJ2-1,many,TGCAGTGCTACTAGCGGGGGACTGAGGGATGAGCAGTTCTTC,CSATSGGLRDEQFF
TRBV30,TRBD2,TRBJ2-3,few,TGTGCCTGGAGTCCCGCACGGGGGGGCACAGATACGCAGTATTTT,CAWSPARGGTDTQYF
TRBV28,.,TRBJ2-1,many,TGTGCCAGCAGTAACGGGGGGCCATCCTACAATGAGCAGTTCTTC,CASSNGGPSYNEQFF
TRBV25-1,.,TRBJ1-6,many,TGTGCCAGCAGTGAATATTCGGGCTCGGGGGATTCACCCCTCCACTTT,CASSEYSGSGDSPLHF
TRBV20-1,.,TRBJ1-1,once,TGCAGTGCTCGGACTCCGGGTGAAGCTTTCTTT,CSARTPGEAFF
TRBV6-4,.,TRBJ1-5,many,TGTGCCAGACGGGTCGAGTCTAGCAATCAGCCCCAGCATTTT,CARRVESSNQPQHF
TRBV3-1,.,TRBJ2-5,.,TGTGCCAGCAGCCAAGATACGAAGACCCAGTACTTC,CASSQDTKTQYF
TRBV5-1,.,TRBJ2-2,few,TGCGCCAGCAGCTTAAAGGGAATGAACACCGGGGAGCTGTTTTTT,CASSLKGMNTGELFF
TRBV30,TRBD2,TRBJ2-1,many,TGTGCCTGGACTCGGGGGGATAGGCAGTTCTTC,CAWTRGDRQFF
TRBV6-6,.,TRBJ1-1,.,TGTGCCTGCAGTTACTCCGGGGAGAACACTGAAGCTTTCTTT,CACSYSGENTEAFF
TRBV20-1,.,TRBJ1-2,.,TGCAGTGCTAGCCCACAGGGCGGGTATGGTGGCTACACCTTC,CSASPQGGYGGYTF
TRBV4-2,TRBD2,TRBJ2-5,.,TGTGCCAGCAGCCAAGAGGGACTAGCGGGGGGGAATGAGCAGTACTTC,CASSQEGLAGGNEQYF
TRBV2,TRBD2,TRBJ2-5,few,TGTGCCAGCAGTACCGGGACTAGCGGGGCCTACGGGGGCAATGAGCAGTACTTC,CASSTGTSGAYGGNEQYF
TRBV28,.,TRBJ1-2,few,TGTGCCAGCAGTTTATTCACAGCTTCTGACTATGGCTACACCTTC,CASSLFTASDYGYTF
TRBV20-1,TRBD2,TRBJ2-1,.,TGCAGTGCTAGAGTTTTGGGACTAGCGGACTCCTACAATGAGCAGTTCTTC,CSARVLGLADSYNEQFF
TRBV5-1,.,TRBJ1-1,many,TGCGCCAGCAGCTTGGGGATGAACCAGGCAGTACCTGAAGCTTTCTTT,CASSLGMNQAVPEAFF
TRBV20-1,.,TRBJ2-1,many,TGCAGTGCCGGACAGATTAACAATGAGCAGTTCTTC,CSAGQINNEQFF
TRBV27,TRBD1,TRBJ1-2,many,TGTGCCAGCAGTTTATGGGGGACAGGGTTTGGCTACACCTTC,CASSLWGTGFGYTF
TRBV11-2,.,TRBJ1-2,.,TGTGCCAGCAGCCCTACTTCAGGGTTGGTGGGGAGGGGCTACACCTTC,CASSPTSGLVGRGYTF
TRBV20-1,.,TRBJ1-5,few,TGCCGTGCTAGAGAGTTGGGTTCCCATAGCAATCAGCCCCAGCATTTT,CRARELGSHSNQPQHF
TRBV5-1,.,TRBJ2-1,many,TGCGCCAGCAGCTTCCAGGGCCTAAATGGCAATGAGCAGTTCTTC,CASSFQGLNGNEQFF
TRBV7-2,.,TRBJ2-7,.,TGTGCCAGCAGCCAAGAAGGGGGTAGCGAGGCCTACGAGCAGTACTTC,CASSQEGGSEAYEQYF
TRBV6-5,.,TRBJ2-3,many,TGTGCCAGCAGTGGATCAGGGGTGCGCACAGATACGCAGTATTTT,CASSGSGVRTDTQYF
TRBV7-9,.,TRBJ1-2,.,TGTGCCAGCAGCTTCGCCTTGGGGGGGATCGCTGGCTACACCTTC,CASSFALGGIAGYTF
TRBV28,TRBD1,TRBJ2-1,few,TGTGCCAGTGCCCCGGGACAGGGCAAAGATGAGCAGTTCTTC,CASAPGQGKDEQFF
TRBV20-1,TRBD1,TRBJ2-7,many,TGCAGTGCTGAGGACAGGGGGCTGTTCGAGCAGTACTTC,CSAEDRGLFEQYF
TRBV27,.,TRBJ1-2,.,TGTGCCAGCAGTTTCAGGCCCCCCAGGGAGGTGTCGAACTATGGCTACACCTTC,CASSFRPPREVSNYGYTF
TRBV10-3,TRBD1,TRBJ1-2,many,TGTGCCACCCGACAGGGAGGATTAGGCTACACCTTC,CATRQGGLGYTF
TRBV20-1,.,TRBJ2-7,few,TGCAGTGCTAGCCGGGGGAGCTCCTACAATGAGCAGTACTTC,CSASRGSSYNEQYF
TRBV5-1,TRBD2,TRBJ2-1,.,TGCGCCAGCAGCTTACCTAGCGGGGGGGAGCAGTTCTTC,CASSLPSGGEQFF
TRBV5-1,.,TRBJ1-1,.,TGCGCCAGCAGCACAGGGACGGCCCCAATGAACACTGAAGCTTTCTTT,CASSTGTAPMNTEAFF
TRBV3-1,.,TRBJ1-3,.,TGTGCCAGCAGCCAAGGTCGGCTCTCTGGAAACACCATATATTTT,CASSQGRLSGNTIYF
TRBV5-5,.,TRBJ2-1,many,TGTGCCAGCAGCTTAACGGGGGTTCCCGACAATGAGCAGTTCTTC,CASSLTGVPDNEQFF
TRBV5-1,.,TRBJ2-5,many,TGCGCCAGCTCGACACCCCCCCAAGAGACCCAGTACTTC,CASSTPPQETQYF
TRBV6-5,TRBD2,TRBJ2-3,.,TGTGCCAGCAGTTCCCCTAGAGGTTCCGCGGGAGTCGGCGATACGCAGTATTTT,CASSSPRGSAGVGDTQYF
TRBV5-1,.,TRBJ2-3,many,TGCGCCAGCAGCTTTAGGGGGGGAGGCACAGATACGCAGTATTTT,CASSFRGGGTDTQYF
TRBV6-1,.,TRBJ1-2,many,TGTGCCAGCAGTCCGGAGGTTATCCGACATAACTATGGCTACACCTTC,CASSPEVIRHNYGYTF
TRBV6-2/TRBV6-3,TRBD1,TRBJ1-5,few,TGTGCCAGCAGTTACCGGGGGACAGCTAATCAGCCCCAGCATTTT,CASSYRGTANQPQHF
TRBV7-9,TRBD1,TRBJ2-3,.,TGTGCCAGCAGCTTAGGGGACAGTAGCACAGGTACGCAGTATTTT,CASSLGDSSTGTQYF
TRBV27,.,TRBJ1-2,few,TGTGCCAGCAGCCGTACCCCCCAAGGAGGGGGCACCTTC,CASSRTPQGGGTF
TRBV7-9,TRBD1,TRBJ1-2,.,TGTGCCAGCACCGCGCAGACGACAGGGCGTAGAACTTATGGCTACACCTTC,CASTAQTTGRRTYGYTF